The rows below give T cell receptor beta chains drawn from one sample of a study of blood T cell repertoires in COVID-19. The method was immunoSEQ multiplex PCR; TCRdb's version includes in-frame clones alone and lacks a portion of them. The data show 150,000 to 200,000 clones, roughly 79% seen once. Sequencing was performed on peripheral blood. These receptors were collected from a human donor with acute or convalescent COVID-19. The donor label of this sample is uncertain. Both conserved end residues are part of each CDR3. A D gene is named only where the DNA matches it firmly. Rows give clone size only sometimes, using once, few, many, or a class for an expanded clone.

NA,16,TRBV7-9,TRBJ1-1,TRBD1,CASSPQDRGVSAEAFF,TGTGCCAGCAGCCCACAGGACAGGGGTGTTTCCGCTGAAGCTTTCTTT
NA,20,TRBV27,TRBJ2-1,NA,CASSSNSLISTGFTPSEQFF,TGTGCCAGCAGTTCTAATTCCCTGATCTCGACAGGCTTTACCCCCAGTGAGCAGTTCTTC
once,14,TRBV2,TRBJ2-5,NA,CASSVPPTVETQYF,TGTGCCAGCAGTGTTCCTCCTACTGTGGAGACCCAGTACTTC
NA,16,TRBV16,TRBJ2-2,TRBD1,CASSLSGTGATGELFF,TGTGCCAGCAGCCTTTCCGGGACAGGGGCCACCGGGGAGCTGTTTTTT
NA,17,TRBV18,TRBJ1-5,NA,CASSPTQQPYSNQPQHF,TGTGCCAGCTCACCAACTCAACAGCCTTATAGCAATCAGCCCCAGCATTTT
NA,12,TRBV27,TRBJ2-5,NA,CASRAPQETQYF,TGTGCCAGCAGGGCACCCCAAGAGACCCAGTACTTC
NA,15,TRBV7-6,TRBJ2-1,NA,CASSFLAASYNEQFF,TGTGCCAGCAGCTTTTTAGCGGCCTCCTACAATGAGCAGTTCTTC
NA,15,TRBV7-2,TRBJ2-2,TRBD2,CASSLGAGDTGELFF,TGTGCCAGCAGCCTGGGAGCGGGAGATACCGGGGAGCTGTTTTTT
NA,13,TRBV19,TRBJ1-5,TRBD1,CASSPNRGQPQHF,TGTGCCAGTAGCCCCAACAGGGGTCAGCCCCAGCATTTT
NA,15,TRBV6-6,TRBJ1-6,TRBD1,CASSRGTGMDSPLHF,TGTGCCAGCAGTAGGGGGACAGGGATGGATTCACCCCTCCACTTT
NA,11,TRBV18,TRBJ1-1,NA,CASSPEIEAFF,TGTGCCAGCTCACCCGAGATTGAAGCTTTCTTT
NA,13,TRBV11-2,TRBJ2-7,NA,CASSQRLPPQQYF,TGTGCCAGCAGCCAGCGACTCCCCCCCCAGCAGTACTTC
NA,14,TRBV27,TRBJ2-7,NA,CASSRRDSGYEQYF,TGTGCCAGCAGTCGGCGGGATAGTGGGTACGAGCAGTACTTC
once,14,TRBV6-5,TRBJ1-2,NA,CASSYSGQTSGYTF,TGTGCCAGCAGTTACAGTGGACAGACGTCTGGCTACACCTTC
few,14,TRBV5-1,TRBJ1-6,TRBD1,CASSFQGDNSPLHF,TGCGCCAGCAGCTTTCAGGGGGATAATTCACCCCTCCACTTT
once,13,TRBV6-5,TRBJ2-7,NA,CASNSGSSYEQYF,TGTGCCAGCAACAGCGGGTCCAGCTACGAGCAGTACTTC
NA,20,TRBV7-6,TRBJ2-1,TRBD2,CASSSTLGTSGRAPYNEQFF,TGTGCCAGCAGCTCCACGCTGGGGACTAGCGGGAGGGCCCCCTACAATGAGCAGTTCTTC
NA,14,TRBV11-2,TRBJ1-5,TRBD1,CASSSGTGNQPQHF,TGTGCCAGCAGCTCCGGGACAGGGAATCAGCCCCAGCATTTT
NA,16,TRBV5-8,TRBJ2-3,TRBD1,CASRGQGKGLADTQYF,TGTGCCAGCAGGGGACAGGGAAAGGGGTTAGCAGATACGCAGTATTTT
NA,13,TRBV11-2,TRBJ1-1,NA,CASSPRTDTEAFF,TGTGCCAGCAGCCCCCGCACTGACACTGAAGCTTTCTTT
NA,15,TRBV5-1,TRBJ2-7,NA,CASSRENSGSYEQYF,TGCGCCAGCAGCCGGGAGAATAGCGGAAGCTACGAGCAGTACTTC
NA,16,TRBV24-1,TRBJ2-1,NA,CATSDAIGGSYNEQFF,TGTGCCACCAGTGATGCCATAGGGGGTTCCTACAATGAGCAGTTCTTC
few,15,TRBV7-2,TRBJ2-3,NA,CASSPTRLGTDTQYF,TGTGCCAGCAGCCCGACTCGACTAGGCACAGATACGCAGTATTTT
NA,16,TRBV19,TRBJ1-5,TRBD1,CASSMDRGSGNQPQHF,TGTGCCAGTAGTATGGACAGGGGATCGGGCAATCAGCCCCAGCATTTT
NA,16,TRBV7-2,TRBJ1-1,TRBD1,CASSLVVGQGAAEAFF,TGTGCCAGCAGCTTAGTCGTGGGTCAGGGGGCCGCTGAAGCTTTCTTT
once,18,TRBV6-4,TRBJ2-6,TRBD1,CASSASGTGFSGANVLTF,TGTGCCAGCAGTGCCTCCGGGACAGGGTTCTCTGGGGCCAACGTCCTGACTTTC
NA,15,TRBV11-3,TRBJ2-2,NA,CASSFGGGQTGELFF,TGTGCCAGCAGCTTTGGGGGGGGCCAAACCGGGGAGCTGTTTTTT
NA,13,TRBV5-4,TRBJ2-5,NA,CASSSMRQETQYF,TGTGCCAGCAGCTCGATGAGGCAAGAGACCCAGTACTTC
NA,16,TRBV5-6,TRBJ2-2,TRBD1,CASSLDRGRGTGELFF,TGTGCCAGCAGCTTGGACAGGGGGCGCGGGACCGGGGAGCTGTTTTTT
NA,15,TRBV29-1,TRBJ2-2,TRBD1,CSVPWDSSNTGELFF,TGCAGCGTGCCCTGGGACAGTTCGAACACCGGGGAGCTGTTTTTT
NA,13,TRBV27,TRBJ1-2,NA,CASSPYTGYGYTF,TGTGCCAGCAGTCCTTACACGGGGTATGGCTACACCTTC
NA,13,TRBV28,TRBJ1-1,NA,CASRPTGNTEAFF,TGTGCCAGCAGACCGACGGGGAACACTGAAGCTTTCTTT
NA,15,TRBV11-3,TRBJ2-3,TRBD1,CASSFGTASTDTQYF,TGTGCCAGCAGCTTCGGGACAGCTAGCACAGATACGCAGTATTTT
NA,17,TRBV7-2,TRBJ1-2,TRBD1,CASSPGQGVSSPYGYTF,TGTGCCAGCAGCCCCGGACAGGGGGTTTCTTCTCCCTATGGCTACACCTTC
once,13,TRBV11-2,TRBJ2-7,NA,CASSYRGGYEQYF,TGTGCCAGCAGCTACAGGGGAGGATACGAGCAGTACTTC